One and the same sample provided the 17 T cell receptor beta chains below, sequenced in a study of beta chain features in type 1 diabetes. Expressed TCRB transcripts were sequenced, since all the RNA that had been isolated was reverse transcribed. Measured with immunoSEQ multiplex PCR; TCRdb has only the in-frame clones, and not every one. This table has around 330,000 clones, approximately 9.9% appearing once. Sequencing input: naive CD4+ T cells from blood. The receptors stem from a woman in her 30s in good health.

The chain uses TRBV5-1 and TRBJ1-2; D unclear. Germline lookup yields CDR1 SGHRS and CDR2 YFSETQ. The CDR3 has 13 residues. The V end was cut by 1 base, the J end by 4 bases, with 8 bases between. The CDR3 sequence is CASSLQAVYGYTF. The CDR3 DNA sequence: TGCGCCAGCAGCTTGCAGGCAGTCTATGGCTACACCTTC.

The gene calls are TRBV15 and TRBJ2-1; D is possibly TRBD1 (5 bases). Trimming pared 2 bases from V and 0 bases from J, leaving 11 bases between. The germline gives CDR1 LNHNV, CDR2 YYDKDF (reference sequence). The CDR3 extends over 16 amino acids. CDR3 protein: CATSRTGSLSYNEQFF. CDR3 nucleotide sequence: TGTGCCACCAGCAGAACAGGCTCCCTCTCCTACAATGAGCAGTTCTTC.

This chain links TRBV5-8 with TRBJ2-1; possible D gene TRBD1, 6 bases. The CDR3 extends over 15 amino acids. From germline, CDR1 is SGHTS and CDR2 YDEGEE. V dropped 1 base and J dropped 2 bases, with 10 bases sitting between them. For the CDR3, the DNA is TGTGCCAGCAGCTTGAACAGGGCAACCTACAATGAGCAGTTCTTC. It specifies CASSLNRATYNEQFF.

The genes are TRBV9 and TRBJ2-4; possible D gene TRBD2, 5 bases. Germline V lookup: CDR1 SGDLS, CDR2 YYNGEE. V lost 0 bases and J lost 7, with 14 bases in between. The CDR3 length is 15 residues. CDR3 DNA: TGTGCCAGCAGCGTAGATGAGGGAGCATGGAACATTCAGTACTTC. This gives the protein CASSVDEGAWNIQYF. The full variable domain, with the rest looked up from reference TRBV9 and TRBJ2-4, is DSGVTQTPKHLITATGQRVTLRCSPRSGDLSVYWYQQSLDQGLQFLIQYYNGEERAKGNILERFSAQQFPDLHSELNLSSLELGDSALYFCASSVDEGAWNIQYFGAGTRLSVL.

The table lists this clone with a few counts. The chain employs TRBV28 and TRBJ2-1; the match to TRBD2 covers 11 bases. The CDR3 runs to 16 residues. The ends lost 5 bases at V and 7 bases at J; junction bases unmatched: 10. Looked up from germline, CDR1 is MDHEN and CDR2 is SYDVKM. This chain's CDR3 is CASSAPRLAGFNEQFF. The CDR3 DNA sequence: TGTGCCAGCAGTGCCCCACGACTAGCGGGATTTAATGAGCAGTTCTTC. The entire variable domain, with the rest obtained from reference TRBV28 and TRBJ2-1, is as follows: DVKVTQSSRYLVKRTGEKVFLECVQDMDHENMFWYRQDPGLGLRLIYFSYDVKMKEKGDIPEGYSVSREKKERFSLILESASTNQTSMYLCASSAPRLAGFNEQFFGPGTRLTVL.

This clone was seen a handful of times. Other DNA variants within this sample encode the same CDR3. V and J are TRBV5-1 and TRBJ2-3; 7 bases line up with TRBD2. V lost 2 bases and J lost 1; bases outside the gene matches: 1. Germline values: CDR1 SGHRS, CDR2 YFSETQ. This CDR3 has 14 amino acids. The DNA of the CDR3 is TGCGCCAGCAGCTTCGGACTAGGCACAGATACGCAGTATTTT. Translated: CASSFGLGTDTQYF.

This clone has just a few counts. The chain has TRBV30 and TRBJ1-5; the D is unclear. This CDR3 is 13 amino acids long. Deletions cut 0 bases from V and 1 base from J, with 4 bases between. Germline assignment: CDR1 GTSNPN and CDR2 SVGIG (reference sequence). CDR3 DNA: TGTGCCTGGAGTGTACTCAGCAATCAGCCCCAGCATTTT. Its translation: CAWSVLSNQPQHF.

The rearrangement uses TRBV27 and TRBJ2-7; D may be TRBD1 (5 bases). This CDR3 has 13 residues. Trimming removed 5 bases from V and 4 bases from J, with 12 bases in between. Germline V gene lookup returns CDR1 MNHEY and CDR2 SMNVEV (reference sequence). CDR3 protein: CASSSYQGYEQYF. The CDR3 DNA reads TGTGCCAGCAGTAGCTACCAGGGATACGAGCAGTACTTC.

V is TRBV5-4 and J is TRBJ2-1, with 8 bases matching TRBD2. The V gene end was trimmed by 2 bases and the J gene end by 13 bases; junction bases not matched to a gene: 17. Germline V gene lookup returns CDR1 SGHNT and CDR2 YYREEE (reference sequence). This CDR3 has 16 amino acids. The CDR3 is CASSFDLVSGDVFQFF. Here the CDR3 DNA reads TGTGCCAGCAGCTTCGACCTAGTTAGCGGGGACGTCTTTCAGTTCTTC.

This chain links TRBV27 with TRBJ2-3; 7 bases match TRBD1. The CDR3 has 17 residues. Trimming cost V 7 bases and J 2 bases; bases outside gene matches: 15. Germline values: CDR1 MNHEY, CDR2 SMNVEV (reference sequence). The CDR3 is CASTYKPTGTATDTQYF. The CDR3 DNA reads TGTGCCAGCACCTACAAGCCCACCGGGACAGCCACAGATACGCAGTATTTT.

This clone was recorded a few times. CDR3 sequence: CSVVVGGGPYEQYF. The CDR3 nucleotides are TGCAGCGTGGTGGTCGGTGGGGGCCCCTACGAGCAGTACTTC. This chain connects TRBV29-1 to TRBJ2-7, with D perhaps matching TRBD1 (6 bases). The length of the CDR3 is 14 residues. From germline, CDR1 is SQVTM and CDR2 ANQGSEA. V gave up 6 bases and J gave up 2 bases, with 17 bases separating them.

A few counts support this clone. The V call is TRBV7-9, the J call TRBJ2-1; D perhaps matches TRBD2 (6 bases). This CDR3 is 15 amino acids long. Per germline, CDR1 SEHNR and CDR2 FQNEAQ (reference sequence). Deletions cut 11 bases from V and 3 bases from J, with 20 bases between. The DNA of the CDR3 is TGTGCCTACAGCTTGACGGGAGAGTTCTACAATGAGCAGTTCTTC. This translates into CAYSLTGEFYNEQFF.

In its sample, this clone was seen a few times. The chain combines TRBV28 with TRBJ2-5; D uncertain. The CDR3 is made up of 13 amino acids. The V gene lost 3 bases and the J gene lost 5 bases, with 10 bases spanning the gap. Germline lookup yields CDR1 MDHEN and CDR2 SYDVKM. CDR3 amino acids: CASSLSSPETQYF. The CDR3 DNA reads as TGTGCCAGCAGTTTGAGTTCCCCGGAGACCCAGTACTTC.

This clone has only a few counts. V usage is TRBV7-3 and J usage is TRBJ2-1; no definite D call. The CDR3 length is 13 residues. Trimming stripped 6 bases from V and 4 bases from J, with 10 bases between. Per germline, CDR1 SGHTA and CDR2 FQGTGA. CDR3 residues: CASREELYNEQFF. The CDR3 bases are TGTGCCAGCAGAGAGGAGTTATACAATGAGCAGTTCTTC.

The chain has TRBV7-2 and TRBJ1-5; TRBD1 is a possible D gene (5 bases). Germline V gene lookup returns CDR1 SGHTA and CDR2 FQGNSA. V was pared by 4 bases and J by 2 bases, with 12 bases between. The CDR3 totals 15 residues. The CDR3 sequence is CASSWGGTGNQPQHF. The DNA for the CDR3 is TGTGCCAGCAGCTGGGGGGGAACAGGCAATCAGCCCCAGCATTTT.

The chain combines TRBV7-2 with TRBJ2-1; a weak D match, TRBD1 (6 bases). The germline V gene has CDR1 SGHTA and CDR2 FQGNSA. The CDR3 runs to 14 residues. V lost 4 bases, J lost 8 bases, and 15 bases lay in between. The DNA for the CDR3 is TGTGCCAGCAGCTCCCTTGGACAGTTGCATGAGCAGTTCTTC. As protein: CASSSLGQLHEQFF.

J is TRBJ2-5 and V is TRBV18; maybe TRBD1 (5 bases). This CDR3 region has 16 residues. The V end lost 3 bases, the J end lost 5 bases, and 19 bases lay between the germline ends. CDR1 KGHSH and CDR2 LQKENI come from the germline V gene. In DNA form, the CDR3 reads TGTGCCAGCTCACCCTTCCTTGGGGCCCCCGGTGAGACCCAGTACTTC. Translation gives CASSPFLGAPGETQYF.